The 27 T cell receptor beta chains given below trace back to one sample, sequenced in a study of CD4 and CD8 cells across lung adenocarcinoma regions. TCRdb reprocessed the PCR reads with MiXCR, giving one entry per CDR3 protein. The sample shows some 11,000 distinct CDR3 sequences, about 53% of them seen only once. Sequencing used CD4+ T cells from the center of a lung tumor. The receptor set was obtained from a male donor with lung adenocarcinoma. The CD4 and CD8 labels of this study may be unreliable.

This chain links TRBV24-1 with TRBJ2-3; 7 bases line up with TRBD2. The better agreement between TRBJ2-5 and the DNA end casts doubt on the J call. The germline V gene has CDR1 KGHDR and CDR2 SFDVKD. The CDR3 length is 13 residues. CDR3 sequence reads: CATRERDRETQYF. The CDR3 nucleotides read TGTGCCACCAGAGAGCGGGATAGGGAGACCCAGTACTTC.

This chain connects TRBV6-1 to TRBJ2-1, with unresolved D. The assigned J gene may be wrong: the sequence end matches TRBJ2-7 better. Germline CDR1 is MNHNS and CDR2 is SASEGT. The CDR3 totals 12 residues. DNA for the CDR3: TGTGCCAGCACCTCACTTGGCTACGAGCAGTACTTC. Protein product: CASTSLGYEQYF.

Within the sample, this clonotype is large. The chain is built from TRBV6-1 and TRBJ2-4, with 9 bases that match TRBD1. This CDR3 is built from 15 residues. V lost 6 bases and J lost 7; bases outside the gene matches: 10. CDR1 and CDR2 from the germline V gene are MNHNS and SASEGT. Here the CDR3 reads CASSSDRGVLNIQYF. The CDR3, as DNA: TGTGCCAGCAGCAGCGACAGGGGGGTTTTGAACATTCAGTACTTC.

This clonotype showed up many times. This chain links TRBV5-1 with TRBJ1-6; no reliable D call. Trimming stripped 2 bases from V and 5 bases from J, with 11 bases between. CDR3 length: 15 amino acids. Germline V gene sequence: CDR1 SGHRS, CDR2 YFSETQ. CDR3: CASSLNRANNSPLHF. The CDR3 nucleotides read TGCGCCAGCAGCTTAAACCGGGCCAATAATTCACCCCTCCACTTT.

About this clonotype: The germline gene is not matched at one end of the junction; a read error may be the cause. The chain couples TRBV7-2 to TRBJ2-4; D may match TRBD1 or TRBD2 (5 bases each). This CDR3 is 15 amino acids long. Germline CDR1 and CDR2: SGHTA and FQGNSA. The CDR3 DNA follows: TGTGGCAGCAGCTTGGGGCTGAGGGTCAACAACGATCAGTACTTC. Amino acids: CGSSLGLRVNNDQYF.

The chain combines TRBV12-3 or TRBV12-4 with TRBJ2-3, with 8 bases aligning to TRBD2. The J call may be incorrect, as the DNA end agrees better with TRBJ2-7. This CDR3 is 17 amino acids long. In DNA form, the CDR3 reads TGTGCCAGCGAGGGGGGGGCGGGGGGCCGTGGCACAGATACGCAGTACTTC. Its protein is CASEGGAGGRGTDTQYF.

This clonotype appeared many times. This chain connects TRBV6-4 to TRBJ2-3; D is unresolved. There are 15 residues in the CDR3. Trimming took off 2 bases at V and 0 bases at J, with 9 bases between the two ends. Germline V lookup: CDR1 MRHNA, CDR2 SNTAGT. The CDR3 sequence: CASSDGTKSTDTQYF. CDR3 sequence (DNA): TGTGCCAGCAGTGACGGTACCAAGAGCACAGATACGCAGTATTTT.

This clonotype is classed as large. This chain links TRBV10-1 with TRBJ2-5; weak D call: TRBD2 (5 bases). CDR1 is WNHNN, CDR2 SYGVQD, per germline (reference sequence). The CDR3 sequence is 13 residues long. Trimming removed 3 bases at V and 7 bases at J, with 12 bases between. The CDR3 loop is CASSEDRAGTQYF. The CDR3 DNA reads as TGCGCCAGCAGTGAAGACCGGGCGGGGACCCAGTACTTC.

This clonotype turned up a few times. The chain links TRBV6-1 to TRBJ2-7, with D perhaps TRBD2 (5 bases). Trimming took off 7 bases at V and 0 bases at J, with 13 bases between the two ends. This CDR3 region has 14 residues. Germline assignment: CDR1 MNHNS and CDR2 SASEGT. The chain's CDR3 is CASMEDPSSYEQYF. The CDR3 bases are TGTGCCAGCATGGAGGACCCAAGCTCCTACGAGCAGTACTTC.

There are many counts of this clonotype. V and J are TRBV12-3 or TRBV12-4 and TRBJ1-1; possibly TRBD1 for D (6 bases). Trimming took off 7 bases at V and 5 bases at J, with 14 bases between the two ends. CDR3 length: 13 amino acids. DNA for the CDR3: TGTGCCAGCACCCTTTCAGGGGCGACTGAAGCTTTCTTT. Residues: CASTLSGATEAFF.

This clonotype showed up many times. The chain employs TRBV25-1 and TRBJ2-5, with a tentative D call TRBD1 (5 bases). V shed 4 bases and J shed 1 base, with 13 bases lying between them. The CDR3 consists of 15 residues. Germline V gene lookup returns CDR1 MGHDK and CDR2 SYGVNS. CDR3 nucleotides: TGTGCCAGCAGTGTCAGACAGTTGGCCCAAGAGACCCAGTACTTC. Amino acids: CASSVRQLAQETQYF.

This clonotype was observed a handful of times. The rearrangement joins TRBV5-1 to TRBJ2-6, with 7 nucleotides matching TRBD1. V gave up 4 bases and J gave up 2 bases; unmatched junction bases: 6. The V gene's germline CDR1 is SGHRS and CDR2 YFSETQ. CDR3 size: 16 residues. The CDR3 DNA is TGCGCCAGCAGCCCCGGACAGGAGGCTGGGGCCAACGTCCTGACTTTC. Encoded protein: CASSPGQEAGANVLTF. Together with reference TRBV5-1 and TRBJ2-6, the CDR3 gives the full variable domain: KAGVTQTPRYLIKTRGQQVTLSCSPISGHRSVSWYQQTPGQGLQFLFEYFSETQRNKGNFPGRFSGRQFSNSRSEMNVSTLELGDSALYLCASSPGQEAGANVLTFGAGSRLTVL.

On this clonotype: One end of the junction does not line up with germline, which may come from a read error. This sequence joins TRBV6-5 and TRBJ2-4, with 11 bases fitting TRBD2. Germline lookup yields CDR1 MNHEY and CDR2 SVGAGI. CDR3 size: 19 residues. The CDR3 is CASSSSRLAGRRAKDTQYF. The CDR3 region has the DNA TGTGCCAGCAGTTCCAGCCGACTAGCGGGGCGGCGAGCCAAAGATACGCAGTATTTC.

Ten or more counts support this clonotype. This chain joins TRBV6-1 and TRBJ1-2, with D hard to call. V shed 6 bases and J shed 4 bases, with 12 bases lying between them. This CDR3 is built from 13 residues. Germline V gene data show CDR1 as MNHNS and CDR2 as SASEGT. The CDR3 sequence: CASRPSHRYGYTF. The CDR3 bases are TGTGCCAGCAGACCGAGCCACCGCTATGGCTACACCTTC.

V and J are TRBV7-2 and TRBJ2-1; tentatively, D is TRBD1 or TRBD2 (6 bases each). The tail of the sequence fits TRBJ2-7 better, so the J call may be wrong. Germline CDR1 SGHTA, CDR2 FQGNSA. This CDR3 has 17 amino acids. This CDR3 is CASSAGVGGRDQDTQYF. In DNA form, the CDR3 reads TGTGCCAGCAGCGCGGGCGTCGGGGGCCGGGACCAAGATACGCAGTACTTC.

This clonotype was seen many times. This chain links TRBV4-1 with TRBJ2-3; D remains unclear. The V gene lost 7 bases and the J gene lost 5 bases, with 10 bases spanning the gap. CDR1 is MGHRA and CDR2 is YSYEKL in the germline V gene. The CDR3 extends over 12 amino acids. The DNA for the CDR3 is TGCGCCAGCACCATGTCAGGAGATACGCAGTATTTT. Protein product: CASTMSGDTQYF.

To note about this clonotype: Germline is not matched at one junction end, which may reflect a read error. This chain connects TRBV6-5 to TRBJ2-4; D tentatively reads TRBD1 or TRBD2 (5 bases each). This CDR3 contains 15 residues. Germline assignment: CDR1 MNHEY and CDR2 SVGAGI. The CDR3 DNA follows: TGTGGCAGCAGTTCGGGGCTGGGGGCCAAAAACATTCAGTACTTC. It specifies CGSSSGLGAKNIQYF.

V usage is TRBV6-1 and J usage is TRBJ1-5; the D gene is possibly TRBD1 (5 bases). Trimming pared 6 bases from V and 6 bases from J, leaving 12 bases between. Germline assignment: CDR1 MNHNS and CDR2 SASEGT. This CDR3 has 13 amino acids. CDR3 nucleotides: TGTGCCAGCAGGCGTGGGGGTGGTCAGCCCCAGCATTTT. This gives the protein CASRRGGGQPQHF.

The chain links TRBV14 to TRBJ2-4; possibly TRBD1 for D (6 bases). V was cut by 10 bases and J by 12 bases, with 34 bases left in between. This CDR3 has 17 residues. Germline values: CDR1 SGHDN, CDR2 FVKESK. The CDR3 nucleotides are TGTGCCATCTGTCAGGATCTCCTAGGGGGTGAGGGAGACACTCAGTACTTC. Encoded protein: CAICQDLLGGEGDTQYF.

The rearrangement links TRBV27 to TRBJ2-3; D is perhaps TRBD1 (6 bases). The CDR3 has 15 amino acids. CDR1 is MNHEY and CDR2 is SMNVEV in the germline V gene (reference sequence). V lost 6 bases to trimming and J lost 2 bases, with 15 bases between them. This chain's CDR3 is CASRPNRAFTDTQYF. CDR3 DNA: TGTGCCAGCAGGCCCAACAGGGCCTTCACAGATACGCAGTATTTT.

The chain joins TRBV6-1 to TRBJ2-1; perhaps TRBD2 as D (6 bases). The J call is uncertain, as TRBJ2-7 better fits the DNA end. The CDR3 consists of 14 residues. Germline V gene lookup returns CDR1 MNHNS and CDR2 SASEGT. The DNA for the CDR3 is TGTGCCAGCAAAAAGGGACTCGCCAACGACGAGCAGTACTTC. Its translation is CASKKGLANDEQYF.

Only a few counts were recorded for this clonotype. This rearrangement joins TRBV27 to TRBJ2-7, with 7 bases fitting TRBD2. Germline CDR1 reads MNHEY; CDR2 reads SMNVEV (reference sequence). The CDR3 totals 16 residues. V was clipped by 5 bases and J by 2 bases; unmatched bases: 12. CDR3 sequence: CASSTQSLAEAYEQYF. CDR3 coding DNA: TGTGCCAGCAGTACTCAATCGCTAGCGGAGGCCTACGAGCAGTACTTC.

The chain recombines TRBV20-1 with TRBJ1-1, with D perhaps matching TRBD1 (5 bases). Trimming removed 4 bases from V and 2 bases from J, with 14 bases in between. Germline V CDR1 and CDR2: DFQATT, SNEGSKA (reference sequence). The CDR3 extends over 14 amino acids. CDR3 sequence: CSAIFTTENTEAFF. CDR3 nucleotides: TGCAGTGCTATCTTTACGACAGAAAACACTGAAGCTTTCTTT.

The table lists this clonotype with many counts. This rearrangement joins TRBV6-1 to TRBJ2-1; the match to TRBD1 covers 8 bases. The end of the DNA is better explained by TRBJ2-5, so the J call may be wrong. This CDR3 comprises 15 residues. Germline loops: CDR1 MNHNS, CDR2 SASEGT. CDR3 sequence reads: CASSEIRGLGETQYF. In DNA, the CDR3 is TGTGCCAGCAGTGAGATCAGGGGGCTGGGAGAGACCCAGTACTTC.

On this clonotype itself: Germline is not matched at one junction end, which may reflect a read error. This CDR3 is CASSLGPGGTNTQYF. For the CDR3, the DNA is TGTGCCAGCAGTTTGGGGCCTGGAGGTACAAACACGCAGTATTTC. The chain combines TRBV12-3 or TRBV12-4 with TRBJ2-6, with D possibly called TRBD1 or TRBD2 (5 bases each). This CDR3 contains 15 residues.

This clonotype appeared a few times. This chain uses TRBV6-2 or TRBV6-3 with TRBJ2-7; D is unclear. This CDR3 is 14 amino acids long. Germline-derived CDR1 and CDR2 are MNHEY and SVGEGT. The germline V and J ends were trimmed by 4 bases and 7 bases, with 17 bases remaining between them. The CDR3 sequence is CASSSPGSTREQYF. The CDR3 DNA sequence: TGTGCCAGCAGTTCTCCCGGGTCAACGAGGGAGCAGTACTTC.

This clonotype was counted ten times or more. The CDR3 bases are TGTGCCAGCAGTTCGGCAGGGGGCTACACCTTC. Protein: CASSSAGGYTF. The chain recombines TRBV6-5 with TRBJ1-2; D may be TRBD1 (5 bases). Trimming took 4 bases from V and 8 from J, leaving 8 bases between them. The germline gives CDR1 MNHEY, CDR2 SVGAGI. The length of the CDR3 is 11 residues.